This is a list of T cell receptor beta chains from one sample in a study of blood T cells in healthy people across ages. TCRdb re-called the 5' RACE reads with MiXCR, one entry per CDR3 protein. The sample records about 620,000 distinct CDR3 sequences, 20% to 25% being singletons. Sequencing was carried out using blood. The receptors come from a man in his 70s in good health. Both conserved end residues are part of each CDR3. A D gene is named only where the DNA matches it firmly. The size entry is marked missing in some rows and otherwise reads once, few, many or a size class.

d_gene,v_gene,abundance,j_gene,CDR3aa,CDR3nt
NA,TRBV20-1,NA,TRBJ2-4,CSAAKITGAKNIQYF,TGCAGTGCCGCGAAGATCACGGGGGCCAAAAACATTCAGTACTTC
NA,TRBV9,NA,TRBJ2-1,CASSLTRHCYNEQFF,TGTGCCAGCAGCCTTACTAGGCATTGTTACAATGAGCAGTTCTTC
NA,TRBV11-2,NA,TRBJ1-6,CASSLGAPPLHF,TGTGCCAGCAGCTTAGGGGCGCCACCCCTCCACTTT
TRBD1,TRBV5-1,NA,TRBJ2-1,CASSLATGPNEQFF,TGCGCCAGCAGCTTGGCGACAGGGCCCAATGAGCAGTTCTTC
NA,TRBV18,many,TRBJ2-5,CASSPLGRETQYF,TGTGCCAGCTCACCATTGGGGCGAGAGACCCAGTACTTC
NA,TRBV10-3,many,TRBJ2-5,CAISDGTAQIQETQYF,TGTGCCATCAGTGATGGGACCGCCCAGATTCAAGAGACCCAGTACTTC
TRBD1,TRBV24-1,NA,TRBJ2-7,CATSVSGTVGGEQYF,TGTGCCACCAGTGTCTCCGGGACAGTTGGAGGCGAGCAGTACTTC
NA,TRBV3-1,few,TRBJ1-4,CASSPNSGRGEKLFF,TGTGCCAGCAGCCCCAACTCCGGAAGGGGTGAAAAACTGTTTTTT
TRBD2,TRBV2,NA,TRBJ2-7,CATSRERENEQYF,TGTGCCACCTCTCGGGAGCGGGAGAACGAGCAGTACTTC
TRBD2,TRBV5-1,NA,TRBJ2-7,CASSLEPSGSYEQYF,TGCGCCAGCAGCTTGGAGCCTAGCGGGTCCTACGAGCAGTACTTC
TRBD1,TRBV6-1,NA,TRBJ2-3,CASSSMGQGTTDTQYF,TGTGCCAGCAGTTCAATGGGACAGGGAACGACAGATACGCAGTATTTT
NA,TRBV10-3,few,TRBJ2-2,CASTGNGNTGELFF,TGTGCCTCAACAGGGAATGGAAACACCGGGGAGCTGTTTTTT
TRBD2,TRBV12-3/TRBV12-4,many,TRBJ2-7,CASRASGNPYEQYF,TGTGCCAGCAGAGCTAGCGGGAATCCCTACGAGCAGTACTTC
NA,TRBV12-3/TRBV12-4,many,TRBJ1-4,CASSLGIGPKGNEKLFF,TGTGCCAGCAGTCTGGGGATTGGGCCGAAGGGTAATGAAAAACTGTTTTTT
TRBD1,TRBV28,few,TRBJ2-1,CASSLNRGPFDNEQFF,TGTGCCAGCAGTCTAAACAGGGGGCCCTTTGACAATGAGCAGTTCTTC
NA,TRBV12-3/TRBV12-4,NA,TRBJ2-7,CASSNWDEQYF,TGTGCCAGCAGTAACTGGGACGAGCAGTACTTC
NA,TRBV28,few,TRBJ2-7,CASSLQEGEQYF,TGTGCCAGCAGTTTACAAGAGGGCGAGCAGTACTTC
NA,TRBV7-2,few,TRBJ2-4,CASSLAPVNIQYF,TGTGCCAGCAGCTTAGCCCCAGTAAACATTCAGTACTTC
TRBD1,TRBV12-3/TRBV12-4,NA,TRBJ2-7,CASSFFSGRGYYEQYF,TGTGCCAGCAGTTTTTTTTCCGGCAGGGGGTACTACGAGCAGTACTTC
TRBD2,TRBV3-1,few,TRBJ2-7,CASSQGTSGRVEQYF,TGTGCCAGCAGCCAAGGGACTAGCGGGAGGGTCGAGCAGTACTTC
TRBD1,TRBV20-1,NA,TRBJ1-1,CSASGQGPEAFF,TGCAGTGCTAGCGGACAGGGGCCTGAAGCTTTCTTT
NA,TRBV7-6,few,TRBJ2-2,CASSYLSIGGELFF,TGTGCCAGCAGCTATCTCAGTATTGGCGGGGAGCTGTTTTTT
TRBD2,TRBV5-5,many,TRBJ2-7,CASSSGLAGGSYEQYF,TGTGCCAGCAGCAGTGGACTAGCGGGAGGGTCCTACGAGCAGTACTTC
TRBD2,TRBV20-1,NA,TRBJ2-7,CSANLLAGAYEQYF,TGCAGTGCTAACTTACTAGCGGGAGCCTACGAGCAGTACTTC
NA,TRBV20-1,few,TRBJ2-7,CSAREMDSGSYEQYF,TGCAGTGCTAGAGAAATGGATAGCGGCTCCTACGAGCAGTACTTC
NA,TRBV20-1,many,TRBJ2-3,CSARRVGVVDTQYF,TGCAGTGCTAGACGGGTGGGAGTAGTAGATACGCAGTATTTT
NA,TRBV11-2,NA,TRBJ1-4,CASSLGLGAKEKLFF,TGTGCCAGCAGCTTAGGTCTGGGGGCGAAAGAAAAACTGTTTTTT